This TCR beta chain appears in the sequencing data of a study of blood T cell repertoires in COVID-19. Study background: T cells, B-cell-depleted T cells, or PBMCs supplied cDNA or gDNA.

Under the authors' procedure: Researchers report that nucleated cell counts were estimated from reference gene primer amplification. Libraries were prepared by immunoSEQ multiplex PCR; TCRdb keeps only in-frame clonotypes and omits some of them. V and J calls and clone size follow that table, whereas D and trimming were derived from the DNA. The repertoire holds hundreds of thousands of clones, with 89% as singletons. The sequencing sample was made of peripheral blood. This clonotype originated in a man aged 55 to 70 who had recovered from COVID-19.

CDR3 residues: CASSLALSSGGGVETQYF. The DNA of the CDR3 is TGTGCCAGCAGCTTAGCGCTGTCTAGCGGGGGGGGAGTAGAGACCCAGTACTTC. The V and J genes are TRBV7-6 and TRBJ2-5; 12 nucleotides line up with TRBD2. The CDR3 has 18 residues. Germline CDR1 and CDR2: SGHVS and FNYEAQ. V gave up 0 bases and J gave up 4 bases; unmatched junction bases: 9.